Listed below are T cell receptor beta chains from one sample, sequenced in a study of T cell responses to AZD1222 COVID-19 vaccine. Generated by immunoSEQ multiplex PCR, the TCRdb table keeps only in-frame clones and is missing some. The top ten clones hold just over 3% of a sample with some 140,000 clones, 80% to 95% of them seen once. Sequenced material: peripheral blood, taken on day 0 of AZD1222 vaccination. All receptors come from an adult in good health. Each CDR3 is given with its conserved first and last residue. The D gene is left open where the match is weak. Some rows have no size entry. The others give once, few or many, or a class for an expanded clone.

v_call: TRBV5-4
clone_size: NA
d_call: TRBD2
j_call: TRBJ2-7
cdr3_aa: CASSPLAGAPHEQYF
cdr3_nt: TGTGCCAGCAGCCCCCTAGCGGGAGCTCCACACGAGCAGTACTTC

v_call: TRBV7-9
clone_size: NA
d_call: TRBD1
j_call: TRBJ1-5
cdr3_aa: CASSFSTGGTQPQHF
cdr3_nt: TGTGCCAGCAGCTTCAGTACAGGGGGAACTCAGCCCCAGCATTTT

v_call: TRBV5-4
clone_size: few
d_call: TRBD1
j_call: TRBJ1-6
cdr3_aa: CASSLDRGSNSPLHF
cdr3_nt: TGTGCCAGCAGCTTGGACAGGGGGTCGAATTCACCCCTCCACTTT

v_call: TRBV5-1
clone_size: NA
d_call: TRBD2
j_call: TRBJ2-7
cdr3_aa: CASSSGGGAFEQYF
cdr3_nt: TGCGCCAGCAGCTCGGGCGGGGGGGCTTTCGAGCAGTACTTC

v_call: TRBV5-1
clone_size: NA
d_call: NA
j_call: TRBJ2-2
cdr3_aa: CASRSADMNTGELFF
cdr3_nt: TGCGCCAGCAGATCAGCGGATATGAACACCGGGGAGCTGTTTTTT

v_call: TRBV19
clone_size: NA
d_call: NA
j_call: TRBJ1-2
cdr3_aa: CASSITVSNYGYTF
cdr3_nt: TGTGCCAGTAGCATCACAGTTTCTAACTATGGCTACACCTTC

v_call: TRBV6-5
clone_size: NA
d_call: NA
j_call: TRBJ2-5
cdr3_aa: CASSYSGTQETQYF
cdr3_nt: TGTGCCAGCAGTTACTCCGGGACACAAGAGACCCAGTACTTC

v_call: TRBV5-1
clone_size: NA
d_call: TRBD1
j_call: TRBJ1-1
cdr3_aa: CASSVTGTGRTEAFF
cdr3_nt: TGCGCCAGCAGCGTAACCGGGACAGGGCGCACTGAAGCTTTCTTT

v_call: TRBV6-5
clone_size: NA
d_call: NA
j_call: TRBJ1-5
cdr3_aa: CASSTQGLENQPQHF
cdr3_nt: TGTGCCAGCAGCACTCAGGGGTTGGAGAATCAGCCCCAGCATTTT

v_call: TRBV5-4
clone_size: NA
d_call: NA
j_call: TRBJ2-3
cdr3_aa: CASSLVGDTQYF
cdr3_nt: TGTGCCAGCAGCTTGGTGGGGGATACGCAGTATTTT

v_call: TRBV30
clone_size: few
d_call: NA
j_call: TRBJ1-4
cdr3_aa: CAWKGLGNEKLFF
cdr3_nt: TGTGCCTGGAAAGGGCTGGGTAATGAAAAACTGTTTTTT

v_call: TRBV9
clone_size: NA
d_call: TRBD2
j_call: TRBJ2-7
cdr3_aa: CASSASGTTYEQYF
cdr3_nt: TGTGCCAGCAGCGCCTCCGGGACTACCTACGAGCAGTACTTC

v_call: TRBV15
clone_size: NA
d_call: NA
j_call: TRBJ2-1
cdr3_aa: CATSGRSGFSYNEQFF
cdr3_nt: TGTGCCACCAGCGGCCGTTCAGGATTCTCCTACAATGAGCAGTTCTTC

v_call: TRBV5-1
clone_size: NA
d_call: NA
j_call: TRBJ2-5
cdr3_aa: CASRPGRSQETQYF
cdr3_nt: TGCGCCAGCAGACCCGGACGATCACAAGAGACCCAGTACTTC

v_call: TRBV19
clone_size: NA
d_call: TRBD2
j_call: TRBJ2-5
cdr3_aa: CASRMSAGGGQETQYF
cdr3_nt: TGTGCCAGTAGGATGTCGGCGGGAGGGGGCCAAGAGACCCAGTACTTC

v_call: TRBV5-6
clone_size: NA
d_call: NA
j_call: TRBJ2-2
cdr3_aa: CASSLTRAAGELFF
cdr3_nt: TGTGCCAGCAGCCTGACTAGGGCGGCCGGGGAGCTGTTTTTT

v_call: TRBV14
clone_size: NA
d_call: NA
j_call: TRBJ1-2
cdr3_aa: CASSQQLNYGYTF
cdr3_nt: TGTGCCAGCAGCCAACAGCTTAACTATGGCTACACCTTC

v_call: TRBV30
clone_size: NA
d_call: NA
j_call: TRBJ1-1
cdr3_aa: CAWDRGSRDAEAFF
cdr3_nt: TGTGCCTGGGACCGGGGGTCAAGGGACGCTGAAGCTTTCTTT

v_call: TRBV5-6
clone_size: NA
d_call: NA
j_call: TRBJ2-7
cdr3_aa: CASTLGVHEQYF
cdr3_nt: TGTGCCAGCACCTTAGGAGTCCACGAGCAGTACTTC

v_call: TRBV9
clone_size: NA
d_call: TRBD1
j_call: TRBJ2-1
cdr3_aa: CASSAGQGAPNEQFF
cdr3_nt: TGTGCCAGCAGCGCGGGACAGGGGGCGCCCAATGAGCAGTTCTTC

v_call: TRBV28
clone_size: NA
d_call: NA
j_call: TRBJ2-1
cdr3_aa: CASRPHGSPYNEQFF
cdr3_nt: TGTGCCAGCAGACCCCACGGGAGTCCCTACAATGAGCAGTTCTTC

v_call: TRBV2
clone_size: NA
d_call: NA
j_call: TRBJ1-4
cdr3_aa: CASSERGEKLFF
cdr3_nt: TGTGCCAGCAGTGAAAGAGGTGAAAAACTGTTTTTT

v_call: TRBV10-3
clone_size: NA
d_call: NA
j_call: TRBJ2-3
cdr3_aa: CATHRTVTDTQYF
cdr3_nt: TGTGCCACCCACAGGACAGTTACAGATACGCAGTATTTT

v_call: TRBV19
clone_size: NA
d_call: NA
j_call: TRBJ1-1
cdr3_aa: CASSIGGALTEAFF
cdr3_nt: TGTGCCAGTAGTATCGGAGGGGCCCTCACTGAAGCTTTCTTT

v_call: TRBV28
clone_size: NA
d_call: NA
j_call: TRBJ1-4
cdr3_aa: CASSSQGGEKLFF
cdr3_nt: TGTGCCAGCAGTAGCCAGGGAGGTGAAAAACTGTTTTTT

v_call: TRBV5-1
clone_size: NA
d_call: TRBD2
j_call: TRBJ2-5
cdr3_aa: CASSSQTSGSETQYF
cdr3_nt: TGCGCCAGCAGCTCCCAGACTAGCGGGAGTGAGACCCAGTACTTC

v_call: TRBV7-3
clone_size: NA
d_call: NA
j_call: TRBJ2-7
cdr3_aa: CASSSVGGYEQYF
cdr3_nt: TGTGCCAGCAGCTCGGTCGGGGGATACGAGCAGTACTTC

v_call: TRBV5-4
clone_size: NA
d_call: NA
j_call: TRBJ2-5
cdr3_aa: CASNNLLAFPKETQYF
cdr3_nt: TGTGCCAGCAACAACCTTCTTGCCTTCCCCAAAGAGACCCAGTACTTC